Below, one TCR beta chain is given with its context. Authors' analysis steps: Researchers report that nucleated cell counts were estimated from reference gene primer amplification. TCRdb's table, derived via immunoSEQ multiplex PCR, lists solely in-frame clones and lacks some. V and J calls and clone size follow that table, whereas D and trimming were derived from the DNA. The table records about 33,000 clones, under 85% of them present only once. The source of the sample is a study of blood T cell repertoires in COVID-19. About the study: Acute-phase and convalescent COVID-19 samples originated in the United States, Italy and Spain. T cells, B-cell-depleted T cells, or PBMCs supplied cDNA or gDNA.

The CDR3 has 18 residues. Germline values: CDR1 LGHNA, CDR2 YSLEER. Trimming stripped 4 bases from V and 0 bases from J, with 21 bases between. The sequenced sample was peripheral blood. This chain connects TRBV4-3 to TRBJ1-2; D gene uncertain. This TCR came from a man older than 75 with acute or convalescent COVID-19. CDR3 nucleotide sequence: TGCGCCAGCAGCCCGAAAATCTCCATCGGACTGACTAACTATGGCTACACCTTC. Encoded protein: CASSPKISIGLTNYGYTF.